This T cell receptor beta chain stems from a study of blood T cell repertoires in COVID-19. About the research overall: The United States, Italy and Spain provided the acute and convalescent COVID-19 samples.

Sequenced by immunoSEQ multiplex PCR; TCRdb stores in-frame clones only, minus some. The sample lists 95,000 to 120,000 clones; approximately 80% were seen once. CDR3 length: 18 residues. V was pared by 6 bases and J by 0 bases, with 9 bases of the junction left unmatched. Germline-derived CDR1 and CDR2 are ENHRY and SYGVKD. The sequence derives from a woman between 40 and 50 years old with acute or convalescent COVID-19. The rearrangement uses TRBV10-3 and TRBJ2-5, with TRBD2 matching 14 bases. What was sequenced was peripheral blood. CDR3 bases: TGTGCCATCAGGCCCGGACTAGCGGGGGGCAGGAACCAAGAGACCCAGTACTTC. Residues: CAIRPGLAGGRNQETQYF.